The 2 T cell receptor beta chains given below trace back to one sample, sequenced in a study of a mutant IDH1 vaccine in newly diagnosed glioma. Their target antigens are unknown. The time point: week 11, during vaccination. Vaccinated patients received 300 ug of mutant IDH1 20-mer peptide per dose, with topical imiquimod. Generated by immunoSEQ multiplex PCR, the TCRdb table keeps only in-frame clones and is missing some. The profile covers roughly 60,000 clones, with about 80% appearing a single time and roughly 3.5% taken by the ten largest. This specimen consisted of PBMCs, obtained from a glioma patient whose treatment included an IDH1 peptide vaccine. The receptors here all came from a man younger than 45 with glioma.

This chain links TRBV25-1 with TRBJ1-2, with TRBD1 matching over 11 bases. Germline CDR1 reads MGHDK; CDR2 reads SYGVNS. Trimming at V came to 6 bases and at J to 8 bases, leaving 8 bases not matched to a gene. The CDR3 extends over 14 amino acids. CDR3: CASRPDRGLKGYTF. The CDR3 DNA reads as TGTGCCAGCAGACCGGACAGGGGGCTGAAGGGCTACACCTTC.

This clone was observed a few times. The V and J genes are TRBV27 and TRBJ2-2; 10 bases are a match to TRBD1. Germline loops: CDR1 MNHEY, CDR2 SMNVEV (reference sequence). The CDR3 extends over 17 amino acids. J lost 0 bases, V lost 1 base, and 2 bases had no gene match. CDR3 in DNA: TGTGCCAGCAGTTTATATGGGACAGGGGCGAACACCGGGGAGCTGTTTTTT. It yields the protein CASSLYGTGANTGELFF.